The 4 T cell receptor beta chains given below trace back to one sample, sequenced in a study of blood T cells in healthy people across ages. The use of a sample-barcoded 5' primer and a J-beta primer mix characterized a second PCR of about 6 to 12 cycles. In TCRdb, the 5' RACE reads were re-called with MiXCR into one record per CDR3 protein. The table shows around 750,000 distinct CDR3 sequences, with approximately 53% occurring only once. Sequencing was done on a sample of blood. The source of these receptors is a man aged 80 or over in good health.

This clonotype was counted many times. The gene calls are TRBV6-5 and TRBJ2-3, with 7 bases aligning to TRBD1. Unmatched junction bases numbered 5, after V lost 7 bases and J lost 1 base. CDR3 size: 14 residues. Germline CDR1 and CDR2: MNHEY and SVGAGI. CDR3 DNA: TGTGCCAGCAAGAGGGGGCACGGCACAGATACGCAGTATTTT. It specifies CASKRGHGTDTQYF.

This clonotype was recorded a few times. The genes are TRBV20-1 and TRBJ2-2; possibly TRBD1 for D (6 bases). The CDR3 contains 13 residues. Trimming removed 4 bases from V and 5 bases from J, with 11 bases in between. The V gene's germline CDR1 is DFQATT and CDR2 SNEGSKA (reference sequence). CDR3 sequence: CSATGTRTGELFF. In DNA, the CDR3 is TGCAGTGCTACCGGGACACGGACCGGGGAGCTGTTTTTT.

This chain connects TRBV5-6 to TRBJ2-3; 9 nucleotides match TRBD2. CDR1 SGHDT and CDR2 YYEEEE come from the germline V gene. The V and J ends lost 2 bases and 2 bases, in that order; junction bases with no gene match: 3. The CDR3 spans 15 residues. The CDR3 loop is CASSFASGATDTQYF. The CDR3 DNA sequence: TGTGCCAGCAGCTTTGCTAGCGGGGCCACAGATACGCAGTATTTT.

V gene TRBV7-8 combines with J gene TRBJ1-6; D may be TRBD1 (5 bases). The CDR3 consists of 15 residues. Trimming left V 8 bases short and J 7 bases short, with 18 bases between. Looked up from germline, CDR1 is SGHVS and CDR2 is FQNEAQ. CDR3 residues: CASVQDAGENSPLHF. CDR3 nucleotide sequence: TGTGCCAGCGTCCAGGACGCGGGGGAAAATTCACCCCTCCACTTT.